The clone carrying this T cell receptor (beta chain) rates as medium-sized. Its antigen is not known. TRB rearrangements spanning V, D and J were amplified using mixed TRB-A/B primers. TCRdb reanalysed the multiplex PCR reads using MiXCR and keeps one entry per CDR3 protein. Seen here are 10,000 or so distinct CDR3 sequences, about 30% observed once, and the top ten hold about 18%. CDR3 size: 16 residues. With 3 bases removed from V and 0 bases from J, the gap between germline ends came to 9 bases. Germline assignment: CDR1 MNHEY and CDR2 SVGAGI. Peripheral blood genomic DNA, not sorted cells or RNA, was the template. This entry belongs to a study of T cell repertoires in aging, cancer and after chemotherapy. Findings and limits, study-wide: Median generation probability rose over the chemotherapy interval in each cancer cohort, suggesting rebound thymic output. Untreated cancer patients had significantly lower blood TCR diversity than age-matched healthy donors.

Source material: blood. The chain has TRBV6-5 and TRBJ2-6; no reliable D call. This clonotype originated in a human donor in good health. The donor label of this sample is uncertain. This chain's CDR3 is CASSYGTSSGANVLTF. Here the CDR3 DNA reads TGTGCCAGCAGTTATGGCACAAGCTCTGGGGCCAACGTCCTGACTTTC.